A few counts support the clone carrying this T cell receptor (beta chain). A roughly 9.3 ml volume of fresh peripheral blood provided the PBMCs. Authors of the study amplified TCR beta CDR3 regions from RNA transcripts. The HTBI set primed first-round TCR CDR3 RT-PCR. One entry per CDR3 protein, called by TCRdb with MiXCR from the multiplex PCR reads. This table has approximately 740,000 distinct CDR3 sequences, roughly 15% appearing once. These data originate in a study of T cells in Graves' hyperthyroidism and ophthalmopathy. The wider study: The initial diagnosis was the point when peripheral blood was collected, ahead of any treatment.

The sequencing input was blood. This receptor was identified in a woman in her late teens or twenties with Graves' hyperthyroidism.

The CDR3 loop reads CASSPRLGRADTQYF. The CDR3 DNA reads TGTGCCAGCAGCCCCCGACTAGGTCGTGCAGATACGCAGTATTTT. The V gene is TRBV3-1, the J gene TRBJ2-3, with a weak D call TRBD2 (6 bases). The CDR3 length is 15 residues. Trimming pared 4 bases from V and 4 bases from J, leaving 15 bases between. The germline V gene encodes CDR1 LGHDT and CDR2 YNNKEL (reference sequence).